Listed below are T cell receptor beta chains from one sample, sequenced in a study of human T cells and chemical hapten exposure. TCRdb passed the RACE reads through MiXCR, listing each CDR3 protein once. The sample includes approximately 400,000 distinct CDR3 sequences, 4.5% to 6% of them seen just once. The input for sequencing was whole blood, taken in connection with sensitization to the hapten diphenylcyclopropenone (DPC). The receptor source for this set is a woman in her forties or fifties with alopecia areata. Some clones in this sample may be carry-over from other donors' samples. Each CDR3 is given with its conserved first and last residue. Each record gives: V gene, CDR3 protein.

v_call: TRBV3-1; cdr3_aa: CASSQLPPQRSTDTQYF
v_call: TRBV29-1; cdr3_aa: CSVCFIAGVAKNIQYF
v_call: TRBV5-1; cdr3_aa: CASSLSGTSNEKLFF
v_call: TRBV29-1; cdr3_aa: CSVEDPRQGFYNEQFF
v_call: TRBV29-1; cdr3_aa: CSVESSGRSCFF
v_call: TRBV12-3/TRBV12-4; cdr3_aa: CASSLLAGTNEQFF
v_call: TRBV13; cdr3_aa: CASRSTGGGNTIYF
v_call: TRBV11-2; cdr3_aa: CASSRPGSSYNEQFF
v_call: TRBV3-1; cdr3_aa: CASRMGQGVAYEQYF
v_call: TRBV5-1; cdr3_aa: CASSSMTATATSPLHF
v_call: TRBV6-1; cdr3_aa: CASSEKTGGYTEAFF
v_call: TRBV12-3/TRBV12-4; cdr3_aa: CASSLAGEHFKYQPQHF
v_call: TRBV5-1; cdr3_aa: CASSVVGTGLNTEAFF
v_call: TRBV7-3; cdr3_aa: CASSPGTGLPGGYTF
v_call: TRBV18; cdr3_aa: CASSPKENYGYTF
v_call: TRBV28; cdr3_aa: CASSLFGTGSNSPLHF
v_call: TRBV12-3/TRBV12-4; cdr3_aa: CASSLTGGTQPQHF
v_call: TRBV12-3/TRBV12-4; cdr3_aa: CASSLGAGGVNTEAFF
v_call: TRBV6-1; cdr3_aa: CASRTDQPQHF
v_call: TRBV2; cdr3_aa: CASSEDSTYEQYF
v_call: TRBV6-2/TRBV6-3; cdr3_aa: CASHPRGLAGELFF
v_call: TRBV6-6; cdr3_aa: CASSHRVGLTSYEQYF
v_call: TRBV28; cdr3_aa: CASPGPANTEAFF
v_call: TRBV29-1; cdr3_aa: CSVERRSQETQYF
v_call: TRBV27; cdr3_aa: CASSLPGLAAFYNEQFF
v_call: TRBV5-1; cdr3_aa: CASSLGADSTDTQYF